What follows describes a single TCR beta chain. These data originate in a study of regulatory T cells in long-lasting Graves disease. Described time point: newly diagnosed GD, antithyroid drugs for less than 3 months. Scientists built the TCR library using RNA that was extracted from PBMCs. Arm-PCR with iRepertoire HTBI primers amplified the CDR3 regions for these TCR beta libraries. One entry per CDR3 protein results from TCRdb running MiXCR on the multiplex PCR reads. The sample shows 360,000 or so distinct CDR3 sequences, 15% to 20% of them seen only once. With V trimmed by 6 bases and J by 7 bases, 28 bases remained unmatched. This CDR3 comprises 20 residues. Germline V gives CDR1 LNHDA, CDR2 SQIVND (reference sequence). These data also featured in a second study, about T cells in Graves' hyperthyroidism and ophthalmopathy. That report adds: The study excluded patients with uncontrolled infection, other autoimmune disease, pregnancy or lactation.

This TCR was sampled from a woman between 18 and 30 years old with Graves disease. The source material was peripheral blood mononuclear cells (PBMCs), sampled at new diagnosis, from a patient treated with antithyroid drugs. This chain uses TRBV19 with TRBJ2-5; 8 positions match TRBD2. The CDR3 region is CASSERLTFTGTNRGGTQYF. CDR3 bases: TGTGCCAGTAGCGAACGGCTAACCTTTACCGGGACCAACCGGGGGGGGACCCAGTACTTC.